What follows describes a single TCR beta chain. Its antigen is as yet unknown. These data are taken from a study of T cell responses to AZD1222 COVID-19 vaccine. Study-level results: The peak T cell response came first, and repertoires were sampled only after it. Spike-specific TCR breadth rose after two AZD1222 doses, and depth rose as well.

Method: immunoSEQ multiplex PCR; TCRdb's copy keeps in-frame clones and lacks some. This repertoire shows around 130,000 clones, roughly nine tenths found once; its top ten account for 8% to 10%. From germline, CDR1 is SQVTM and CDR2 ANQGSEA. J lost 9 bases, V lost 2 bases, and 6 bases had no gene match. The CDR3 sequence is 13 residues long. Analyses pooled second doses at about 4 or about 12 weeks. The chain is built from TRBV29-1 and TRBJ2-1; 8 bases map to TRBD2. Here the sequenced sample was peripheral blood, taken 28 days after the second AZD1222 dose. The TCR sequence derives from an adult who received the AZD1222 COVID-19 vaccine. The CDR3 reads CSVERLSGGEQFF. DNA for the CDR3: TGCAGCGTTGAAAGGCTCAGCGGGGGTGAGCAGTTCTTC.